This TCR beta chain was recorded in a study of blood T cell repertoires in COVID-19 (dated by TCRdb to 2018 to 2021). Some background on the complete study: The collaborator samples originated in the United States, Italy and Spain and spanned the acute and convalescent phases of COVID-19. The material from the prospective study consisted of cDNA or gDNA derived from T cells, B-cell-depleted T cells, or PBMCs. Subjects who had been exposed to COVID-19, were actively infected with it, or had recovered from it provided the deeply sampled blood TCRbeta repertoires that made up the dataset. The repertoires were released in a freely available public database meant as a resource for research on the immune response to SARS-CoV-2. Samples came from the ongoing ImmuneRACE study (first 160 participants) plus 1,254 subjects from 6 global collaborators. Sample metadata almost always included a de-identified subject ID, COVID-19 status, age in years and sex. Where HLA class I and class II types were available, the types were taken from metadata supplied by the sample provider, not from assay-based typing. Findings and caveats that apply to the study as a whole: Clinical and demographic metadata were provided uncurated, with the amount varying by source and participant.

TCRbeta CDR3 regions were amplified from genomic DNA by means of the immunoSEQ Assay, a bias-controlled multiplex PCR. Per the authors' processing: Nucleated cell counts per sample were estimated from amplification of reference gene primers within the assay. To quantify the absolute abundance of each unique TCRbeta CDR3 rearrangement, sequence reads were collapsed and filtered. For each sample, productive Simpson clonality was calculated as the square root of Simpson's diversity index over productive rearrangements. TCRdb re-hosts the immuneACCESS table, in-frame sequences only. Its copies lack some clones; in the studies checked, an unresolved V gene accounts for under half of them, and the cause for the rest is not known. D and trimming were read from the DNA, whereas the V and J calls and clone size are those reported in that table. The sample includes about 220,000 clones, with around 85% observed a single time. Roughly 4.9% of the sample lies in the top ten.

This clone showed up just once. The specificity of this receptor is unknown. It has no much larger one-base neighbor in the sample; base qualities were not kept. Including the terminal cysteine and phenylalanine, the CDR3 comprises 13 residues. The read is trimmed to its CDR3 DNA, 39 bases read in frame from base 1. V and J are trimmed by 4 bases and 9 bases, and the gene matches miss 2 bases of the junction. Sequences MNHEY (CDR1) and SMNVEV (CDR2) are obtained from the germline V gene (reference sequence). Each collaborating institution followed its own protocols to collect whole blood in K2EDTA tubes. For TCRbeta analysis, collaborators shipped samples in one of three forms: frozen whole blood, isolated PBMCs, or DNA extracted from either of those sample types.

The TCR was taken from a human donor in a cohort sampled during active COVID-19. In this chain, TRBV27 is recombined with TRBJ1-4, with 10 middle bases fitting TRBD1. What was sequenced was peripheral blood. The bases read TGTGCCAGCAGTTCGGACAGGGGGAAAAAACTGTTTTTT. Its protein reads: CASSSDRGKKLFF.